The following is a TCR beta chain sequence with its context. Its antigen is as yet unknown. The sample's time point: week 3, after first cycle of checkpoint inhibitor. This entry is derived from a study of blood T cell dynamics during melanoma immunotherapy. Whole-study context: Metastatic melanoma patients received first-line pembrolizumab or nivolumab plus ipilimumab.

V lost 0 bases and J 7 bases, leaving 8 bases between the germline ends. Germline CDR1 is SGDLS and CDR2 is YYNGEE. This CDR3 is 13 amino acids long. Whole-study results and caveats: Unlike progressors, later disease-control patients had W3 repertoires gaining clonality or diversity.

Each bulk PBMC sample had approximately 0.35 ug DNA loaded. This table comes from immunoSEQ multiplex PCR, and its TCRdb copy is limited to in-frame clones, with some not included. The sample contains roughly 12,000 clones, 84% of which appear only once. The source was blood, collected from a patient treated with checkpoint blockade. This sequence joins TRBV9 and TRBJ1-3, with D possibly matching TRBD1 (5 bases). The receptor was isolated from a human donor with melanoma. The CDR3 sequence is CASSVGTHNTIYF. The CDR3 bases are TGTGCCAGCAGCGTAGGGACACACAACACCATATATTTT. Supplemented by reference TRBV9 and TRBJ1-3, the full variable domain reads DSGVTQTPKHLITATGQRVTLRCSPRSGDLSVYWYQQSLDQGLQFLIQYYNGEERAKGNILERFSAQQFPDLHSELNLSSLELGDSALYFCASSVGTHNTIYFGEGSWLTVV.